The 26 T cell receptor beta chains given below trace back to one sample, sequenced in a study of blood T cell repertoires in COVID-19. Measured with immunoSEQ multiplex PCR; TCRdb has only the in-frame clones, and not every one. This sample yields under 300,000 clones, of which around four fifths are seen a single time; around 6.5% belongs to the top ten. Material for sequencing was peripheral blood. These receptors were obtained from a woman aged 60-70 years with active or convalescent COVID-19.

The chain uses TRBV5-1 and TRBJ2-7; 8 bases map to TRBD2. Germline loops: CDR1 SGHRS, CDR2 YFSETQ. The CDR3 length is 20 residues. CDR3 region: CASGLGLAFAPYEHTHTSNV. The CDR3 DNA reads TGCGCCAGCGGGCTTGGACTAGCATTCGCCCCCTACGAGCATACACATACTTCCAACGTC.

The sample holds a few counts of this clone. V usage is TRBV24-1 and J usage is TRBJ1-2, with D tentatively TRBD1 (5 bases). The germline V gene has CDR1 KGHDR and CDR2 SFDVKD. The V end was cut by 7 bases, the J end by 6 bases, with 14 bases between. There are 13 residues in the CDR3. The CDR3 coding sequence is TGTGCCACCAGCCCCGGACACCCAAATGGCTACACCTTC. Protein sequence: CATSPGHPNGYTF.

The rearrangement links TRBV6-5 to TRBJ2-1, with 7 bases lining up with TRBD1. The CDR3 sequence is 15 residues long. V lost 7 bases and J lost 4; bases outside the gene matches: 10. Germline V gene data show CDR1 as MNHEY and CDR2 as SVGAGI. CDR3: CASTRGQGRYNEQFF. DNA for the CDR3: TGTGCCAGCACGAGGGGGCAGGGCAGGTACAATGAGCAGTTCTTC.

CDR3 amino acids: CSADGFGEGGEAFF. The CDR3 DNA reads TGCAGCGCCGACGGCTTCGGGGAAGGAGGTGAAGCTTTCTTT. This sequence joins TRBV29-1 and TRBJ1-1; D not certain. The CDR3 has 14 amino acids. CDR1 is SQVTM, CDR2 ANQGSEA, per germline. V was pared by 7 bases and J by 7 bases, with 22 bases between.

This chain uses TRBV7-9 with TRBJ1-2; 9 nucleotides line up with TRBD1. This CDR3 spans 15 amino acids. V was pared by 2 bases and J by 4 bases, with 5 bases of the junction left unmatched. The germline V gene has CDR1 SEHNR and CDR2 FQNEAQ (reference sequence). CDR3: CASSLSRGQGYGYTF. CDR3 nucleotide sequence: TGTGCCAGCAGCTTAAGTAGGGGACAGGGCTATGGCTACACCTTC.

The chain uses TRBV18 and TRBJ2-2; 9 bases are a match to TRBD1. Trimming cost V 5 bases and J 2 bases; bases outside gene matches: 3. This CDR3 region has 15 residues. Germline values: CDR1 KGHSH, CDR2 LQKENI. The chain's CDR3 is CASSTDRGNTGELFF. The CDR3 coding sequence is TGTGCCAGCTCAACGGACAGGGGAAACACCGGGGAGCTGTTTTTT.

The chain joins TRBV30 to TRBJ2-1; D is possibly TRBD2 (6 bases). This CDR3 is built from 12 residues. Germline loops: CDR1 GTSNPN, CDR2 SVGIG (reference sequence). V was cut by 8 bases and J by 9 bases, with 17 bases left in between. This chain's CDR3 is CARGGMGGEQFF. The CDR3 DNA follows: TGTGCCCGTGGGGGAATGGGGGGTGAGCAGTTCTTC.

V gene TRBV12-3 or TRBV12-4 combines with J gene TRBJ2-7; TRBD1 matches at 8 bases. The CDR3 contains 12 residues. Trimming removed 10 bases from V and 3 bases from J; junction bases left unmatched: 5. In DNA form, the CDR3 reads TGTGCCACCGGACAGGGAGACTACGAGCAGTACTTC. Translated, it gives CATGQGDYEQYF.

The CDR3: CASSLDSSSYNEQFF. DNA for the CDR3: TGCGCCAGCAGCCTGGACTCGAGCTCCTACAATGAGCAGTTCTTC. The V and J genes are TRBV5-1 and TRBJ2-1; the D gene is possibly TRBD2 (5 bases). The germline V gene encodes CDR1 SGHRS and CDR2 YFSETQ. V lost 4 bases and J lost 0, with 11 bases in between. CDR3 length equals 15 residues.

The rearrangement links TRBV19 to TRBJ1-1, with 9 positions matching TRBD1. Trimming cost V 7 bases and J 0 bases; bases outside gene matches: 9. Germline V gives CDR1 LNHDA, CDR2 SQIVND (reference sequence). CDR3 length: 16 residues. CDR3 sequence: CASKEQGANMNTEAFF. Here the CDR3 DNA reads TGTGCCAGTAAGGAACAGGGGGCGAACATGAACACTGAAGCTTTCTTT.

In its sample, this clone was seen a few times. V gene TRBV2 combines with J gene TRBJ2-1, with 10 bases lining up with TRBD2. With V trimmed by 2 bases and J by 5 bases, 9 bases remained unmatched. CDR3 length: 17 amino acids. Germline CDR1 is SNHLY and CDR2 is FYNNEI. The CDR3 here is CASSEYPLAGVDNEQFF. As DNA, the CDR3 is TGTGCCAGCAGTGAATATCCCCTAGCGGGGGTCGACAATGAGCAGTTCTTC.

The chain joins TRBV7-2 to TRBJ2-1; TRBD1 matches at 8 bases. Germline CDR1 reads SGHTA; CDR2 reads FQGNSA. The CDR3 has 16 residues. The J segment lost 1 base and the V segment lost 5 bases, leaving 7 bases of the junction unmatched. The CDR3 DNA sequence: TGTGCCAGCAGCATAGGACAGGGCCGTTCCTACAATGAGCAGTTCTTC. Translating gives CASSIGQGRSYNEQFF.

In DNA form, the CDR3 reads TGTGCCAGCAGCCGACAGAGCTCCTACGAGCAGTACGTC. This encodes CASSRQSSYEQYV. V and J are TRBV6-5 and TRBJ2-7, with D perhaps TRBD1 (5 bases). The V end lost 6 bases, the J end lost 0 bases, and 9 bases lay between the germline ends. The germline V gene has CDR1 MNHEY and CDR2 SVGAGI. This CDR3 spans 13 amino acids.

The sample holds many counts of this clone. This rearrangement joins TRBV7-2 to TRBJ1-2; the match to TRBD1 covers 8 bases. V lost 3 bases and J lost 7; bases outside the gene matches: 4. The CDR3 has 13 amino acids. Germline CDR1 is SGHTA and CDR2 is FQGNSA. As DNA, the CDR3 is TGTGCCAGCAGCTTGGGGACAGGCGCTGGCTACACCTTC. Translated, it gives CASSLGTGAGYTF.

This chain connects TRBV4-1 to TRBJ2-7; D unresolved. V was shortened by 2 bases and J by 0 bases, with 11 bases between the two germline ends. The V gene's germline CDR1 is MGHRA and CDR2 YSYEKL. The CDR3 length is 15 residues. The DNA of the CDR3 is TGCGCCAGCAGCCAACCCAGCGACGCCTCCTACGAGCAGTACTTC. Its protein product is CASSQPSDASYEQYF.

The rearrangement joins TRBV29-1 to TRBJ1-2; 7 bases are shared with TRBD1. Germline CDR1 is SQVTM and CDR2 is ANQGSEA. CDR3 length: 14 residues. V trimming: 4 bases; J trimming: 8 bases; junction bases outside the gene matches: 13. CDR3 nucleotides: TGCAGCGTTGTTATTTCCGGGACAGCTGAAGGCTACACCTTC. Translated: CSVVISGTAEGYTF.

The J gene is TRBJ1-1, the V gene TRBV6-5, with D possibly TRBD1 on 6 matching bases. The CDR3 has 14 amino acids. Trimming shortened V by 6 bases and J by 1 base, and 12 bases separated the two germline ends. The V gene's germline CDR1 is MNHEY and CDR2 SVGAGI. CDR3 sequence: CASRFQGRNTEAFF. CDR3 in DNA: TGTGCCAGCAGGTTTCAGGGGAGGAACACTGAAGCTTTCTTT.

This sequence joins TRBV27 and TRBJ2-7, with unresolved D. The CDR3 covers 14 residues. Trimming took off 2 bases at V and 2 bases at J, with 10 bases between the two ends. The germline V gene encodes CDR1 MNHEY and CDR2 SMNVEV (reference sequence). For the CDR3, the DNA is TGTGCCAGCAGTTTAAAACCGGTGGCCTACGAGCAGTACGTC. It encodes CASSLKPVAYEQYV.

The CDR3 DNA reads as TGTGCCAGCAGCCCCCGGAGAGCCGGACAGGGAGGCCTATGGTATGGCTACACCTTC. This sequence encodes CASSPRRAGQGGLWYGYTF. The chain links TRBV7-9 to TRBJ1-2; TRBD1 matches 8 bases. Per the germline V gene, CDR1 is SEHNR and CDR2 is FQNEAQ (reference sequence). The J segment lost 5 bases and the V segment lost 5 bases, leaving 22 bases of the junction unmatched. This CDR3 has 19 residues. Full variable domain (outside the CDR3, taken from reference TRBV7-9 and TRBJ1-2): DTGVSQNPRHKITKRGQNVTFRCDPISEHNRLYWYRQTLGQGPEFLTYFQNEAQLEKSRLLSDRFSAERPKGSFSTLEIQRTEQGDSAMYLCASSPRRAGQGGLWYGYTFGSGTRLTVV.

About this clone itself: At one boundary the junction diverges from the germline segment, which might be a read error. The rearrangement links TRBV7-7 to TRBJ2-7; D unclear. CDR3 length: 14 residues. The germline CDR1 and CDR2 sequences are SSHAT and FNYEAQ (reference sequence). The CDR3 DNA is TGTGCTAGCAGCCTCTCCCCAGAAACCTACGAGCAGTACTTC. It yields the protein CASSLSPETYEQYF.

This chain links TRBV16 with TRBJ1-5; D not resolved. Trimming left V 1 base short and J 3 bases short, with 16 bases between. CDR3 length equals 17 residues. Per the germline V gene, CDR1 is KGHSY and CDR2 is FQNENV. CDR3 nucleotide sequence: TGTGCCAGCAGCCAATTTTTGTCTAGACGCCCCAATCAGCCCCAGCATTTT. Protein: CASSQFLSRRPNQPQHF.

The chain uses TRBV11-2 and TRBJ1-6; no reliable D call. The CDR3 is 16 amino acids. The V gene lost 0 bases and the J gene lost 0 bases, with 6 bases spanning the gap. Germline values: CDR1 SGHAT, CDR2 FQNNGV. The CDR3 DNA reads TGTGCCAGCAGCTTAGAATCGGGCTCCTATAATTCACCCCTCCACTTT. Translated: CASSLESGSYNSPLHF.

As DNA, the CDR3 is TGTGCCAGCAGTTTAGAGGGCGGCGGGGAGCTGTTTTTT. This sequence encodes CASSLEGGGELFF. J is TRBJ2-2 and V is TRBV27; possible D gene TRBD2, 5 bases. V gave up 2 bases and J gave up 7 bases, with 8 bases separating them. CDR1 and CDR2 from the germline V gene are MNHEY and SMNVEV (reference sequence). This CDR3 is 13 amino acids long.

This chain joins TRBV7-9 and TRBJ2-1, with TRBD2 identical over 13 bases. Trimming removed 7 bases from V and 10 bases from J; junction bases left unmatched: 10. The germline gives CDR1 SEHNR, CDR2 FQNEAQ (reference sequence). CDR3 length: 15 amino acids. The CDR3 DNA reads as TGTGCCAGCACCACGACCGGGACTAGCGGGGCGGAGCAGTTCTTC. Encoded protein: CASTTTGTSGAEQFF.

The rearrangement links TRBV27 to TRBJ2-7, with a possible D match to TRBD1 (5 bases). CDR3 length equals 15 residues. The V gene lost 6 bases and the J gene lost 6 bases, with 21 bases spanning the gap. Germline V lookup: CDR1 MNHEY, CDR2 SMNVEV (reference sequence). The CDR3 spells CASSHGGAALSEQYF. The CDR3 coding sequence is TGTGCCAGCAGCCACGGTGGGGCCGCCTTGTCCGAGCAGTACTTC.

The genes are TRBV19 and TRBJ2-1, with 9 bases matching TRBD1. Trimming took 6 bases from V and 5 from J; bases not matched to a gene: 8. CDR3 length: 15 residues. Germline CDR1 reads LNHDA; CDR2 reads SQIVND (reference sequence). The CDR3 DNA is TGTGCCAGTAGCTCTGACAGGGGGATTAACAATGAGCAGTTCTTC. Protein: CASSSDRGINNEQFF.